These T cell receptor beta chains were read from a single sample in a study of blood T cells in healthy people across ages. TCRdb itself ran the 5' RACE reads through MiXCR, one entry per CDR3 protein. The data contain 650,000 to 700,000 distinct CDR3 sequences, over 40% of them singletons. The sequenced sample consisted of blood. Source of these receptors: a woman over 75 in good health. Each CDR3 is given with its conserved first and last residue. A D gene is named only where the DNA matches it firmly. Size is stated for part of the rows, as once, few or many counts, or as a class when the clone is expanded.

j_gene: TRBJ2-1; abundance: few; d_gene: NA; v_gene: TRBV6-2/TRBV6-3; CDR3aa: CASTPGGGPYNEQFF; CDR3nt: TGTGCCAGCACCCCTGGGGGGGGGCCTTACAATGAGCAGTTCTTC
j_gene: TRBJ2-5; abundance: NA; d_gene: NA; v_gene: TRBV15; CDR3aa: CATSRDNPPTREQYF; CDR3nt: TGTGCCACCAGCAGAGATAACCCGCCCACGAGGGAGCAGTACTTC
j_gene: TRBJ2-1; abundance: NA; d_gene: NA; v_gene: TRBV28; CDR3aa: CASSPQNRNEQFF; CDR3nt: TGTGCCAGCAGTCCTCAGAACAGGAATGAGCAGTTCTTC
j_gene: TRBJ2-6; abundance: once; d_gene: TRBD1; v_gene: TRBV4-2; CDR3aa: CASSQVGTGDNVLTF; CDR3nt: TGTGCCAGCAGCCAAGTTGGGACAGGAGACAACGTCCTGACTTTC
j_gene: TRBJ2-7; abundance: NA; d_gene: TRBD2; v_gene: TRBV20-1; CDR3aa: CSALAGGSSYEQYF; CDR3nt: TGCAGTGCTTTAGCGGGCGGGTCCTCCTACGAGCAGTACTTC
j_gene: TRBJ1-2; abundance: NA; d_gene: TRBD1; v_gene: TRBV7-3; CDR3aa: CASSSGTGYSGYTF; CDR3nt: TGTGCCAGCAGCTCCGGGACAGGGTACAGTGGCTACACCTTC
j_gene: TRBJ1-1; abundance: NA; d_gene: NA; v_gene: TRBV27; CDR3aa: CAGSLSGGSEAFF; CDR3nt: TGTGCCGGCAGTTTATCTGGGGGATCTGAAGCTTTCTTT
j_gene: TRBJ2-2; abundance: NA; d_gene: NA; v_gene: TRBV4-1; CDR3aa: CASSREGGGRGELFF; CDR3nt: TGCGCCAGCAGCCGCGAAGGGGGAGGACGCGGGGAGCTGTTTTTT
j_gene: TRBJ2-7; abundance: many; d_gene: TRBD2; v_gene: TRBV5-1; CDR3aa: CASSYLAGGPEEQYF; CDR3nt: TGCGCCAGCAGCTATCTAGCGGGAGGGCCGGAAGAGCAGTACTTC
j_gene: TRBJ1-4; abundance: NA; d_gene: TRBD1; v_gene: TRBV6-5; CDR3aa: CASSNDRDNEKLFF; CDR3nt: TGTGCCAGCAGCAACGACAGGGATAATGAAAAACTGTTTTTT
j_gene: TRBJ2-3; abundance: NA; d_gene: NA; v_gene: TRBV27; CDR3aa: CASSLHPRGTDTQYF; CDR3nt: TGTGCCAGCAGTTTGCACCCGCGAGGCACAGATACGCAGTATTTT
j_gene: TRBJ2-1; abundance: once; d_gene: NA; v_gene: TRBV18; CDR3aa: CASSPGGKGVDNEQLF; CDR3nt: TGTGCCAGCTCACCTGGCGGGAAGGGGGTAGACAATGAGCAGCTCTTC
j_gene: TRBJ1-2; abundance: NA; d_gene: TRBD1; v_gene: TRBV18; CDR3aa: CASSPNENPSAGQKNYGYTF; CDR3nt: TGTGCCAGCTCACCAAACGAAAACCCTTCGGCGGGACAGAAAAACTATGGCTACACCTTC
j_gene: TRBJ2-5; abundance: NA; d_gene: NA; v_gene: TRBV24-1; CDR3aa: CATSDPYGTGETQYF; CDR3nt: TGTGCCACCAGTGATCCTTACGGGACGGGCGAGACCCAGTACTTC
j_gene: TRBJ2-4; abundance: NA; d_gene: NA; v_gene: TRBV4-1; CDR3aa: CASSQDDQEGLGAKNIQYF; CDR3nt: TGCGCCAGCAGCCAAGATGACCAGGAAGGACTTGGAGCCAAAAACATTCAGTACTTC
j_gene: TRBJ2-1; abundance: NA; d_gene: NA; v_gene: TRBV12-3/TRBV12-4; CDR3aa: CASSLNGDEQFF; CDR3nt: TGTGCCAGCAGTCTAAATGGGGATGAGCAGTTCTTC
j_gene: TRBJ2-1; abundance: NA; d_gene: TRBD1; v_gene: TRBV20-1; CDR3aa: CSATSRGRSGNEQFF; CDR3nt: TGCAGTGCAACGAGCAGGGGGCGTTCAGGCAATGAGCAGTTCTTC
j_gene: TRBJ2-6; abundance: NA; d_gene: NA; v_gene: TRBV4-2; CDR3aa: CASSQSGTAGANVLTF; CDR3nt: TGTGCCAGCAGCCAGTCAGGGACCGCCGGGGCCAACGTCCTGACTTTC
j_gene: TRBJ1-4; abundance: few; d_gene: NA; v_gene: TRBV12-3/TRBV12-4; CDR3aa: CASSYVGASTNEKLFF; CDR3nt: TGTGCCAGCAGTTACGTGGGGGCGTCGACTAATGAAAAACTGTTTTTT
j_gene: TRBJ2-1; abundance: many; d_gene: TRBD2; v_gene: TRBV9; CDR3aa: CASSALTSGAYNEQFF; CDR3nt: TGTGCCAGCAGCGCCCTCACTAGCGGGGCTTACAATGAGCAGTTCTTC
j_gene: TRBJ2-1; abundance: NA; d_gene: NA; v_gene: TRBV27; CDR3aa: CASSSPGGEQFF; CDR3nt: TGTGCCAGCAGTAGCCCCGGGGGTGAGCAGTTCTTC
j_gene: TRBJ2-7; abundance: NA; d_gene: NA; v_gene: TRBV9; CDR3aa: CASSPERPYEQYF; CDR3nt: TGTGCCAGCAGCCCAGAGAGGCCCTACGAGCAGTACTTC
j_gene: TRBJ2-5; abundance: NA; d_gene: NA; v_gene: TRBV10-3; CDR3aa: CATSAEGTYYNEQYF; CDR3nt: TGTGCCACCAGTGCTGAAGGGACATACTACAATGAGCAGTACTTC
j_gene: TRBJ2-1; abundance: NA; d_gene: NA; v_gene: TRBV20-1; CDR3aa: CSAPGGREQFF; CDR3nt: TGCAGTGCCCCTGGGGGACGAGAGCAGTTCTTC
j_gene: TRBJ2-1; abundance: many; d_gene: NA; v_gene: TRBV10-3; CDR3aa: CAISGTGSLSEQFF; CDR3nt: TGTGCCATCAGTGGAACCGGGAGCCTTAGTGAGCAGTTCTTC
j_gene: TRBJ2-7; abundance: few; d_gene: NA; v_gene: TRBV20-1; CDR3aa: CSARGGLAYEQYF; CDR3nt: TGCAGTGCTAGGGGGGGACTGGCGTACGAGCAGTACTTC
j_gene: TRBJ2-1; abundance: NA; d_gene: TRBD2; v_gene: TRBV7-3; CDR3aa: CASSQFGREYNEQFF; CDR3nt: TGTGCCAGCAGCCAGTTCGGGCGGGAGTACAATGAGCAGTTCTTC
j_gene: TRBJ2-1; abundance: NA; d_gene: NA; v_gene: TRBV28; CDR3aa: CASVPDSREQFF; CDR3nt: TGTGCCAGCGTACCTGATTCGCGCGAGCAGTTCTTC
j_gene: TRBJ2-1; abundance: NA; d_gene: TRBD2; v_gene: TRBV6-2/TRBV6-3; CDR3aa: CASSSGGRAYNEQFF; CDR3nt: TGTGCCAGCAGTTCCGGCGGGAGGGCCTACAATGAGCAGTTCTTC
j_gene: TRBJ2-1; abundance: many; d_gene: NA; v_gene: TRBV2; CDR3aa: CASGADSYNEQFF; CDR3nt: TGTGCCAGCGGGGCGGACAGTTACAATGAGCAGTTCTTC
j_gene: TRBJ1-4; abundance: NA; d_gene: NA; v_gene: TRBV7-2; CDR3aa: CASSRVATNEKLFF; CDR3nt: TGTGCCAGCAGCCGAGTTGCAACTAATGAAAAACTGTTTTTT
j_gene: TRBJ2-7; abundance: NA; d_gene: TRBD1; v_gene: TRBV6-6; CDR3aa: CASSSGQGESYEQYF; CDR3nt: TGTGCCAGCAGCTCGGGACAGGGGGAATCCTACGAGCAGTACTTC
j_gene: TRBJ1-2; abundance: NA; d_gene: NA; v_gene: TRBV20-1; CDR3aa: CSARARTSHYGYTF; CDR3nt: TGCAGTGCTAGAGCTAGGACAAGCCACTATGGCTACACCTTC
j_gene: TRBJ2-1; abundance: NA; d_gene: TRBD2; v_gene: TRBV20-1; CDR3aa: CSARARGGVYNEQFF; CDR3nt: TGTAGTGCTAGAGCCCGGGGGGGCGTATACAATGAGCAGTTCTTC
j_gene: TRBJ2-2; abundance: few; d_gene: NA; v_gene: TRBV9; CDR3aa: CASSVEPILAGELFF; CDR3nt: TGTGCCAGCAGCGTAGAGCCTATACTAGCCGGGGAGCTGTTTTTT
j_gene: TRBJ2-3; abundance: NA; d_gene: TRBD2; v_gene: TRBV7-9; CDR3aa: CASSFGLEDTQYF; CDR3nt: TGTGCCAGCAGCTTCGGACTAGAGGATACGCAGTATTTT
j_gene: TRBJ2-1; abundance: NA; d_gene: TRBD2; v_gene: TRBV20-1; CDR3aa: CSARGRASSGTYNERFF; CDR3nt: TGCAGTGCTAGGGGGAGGGCTAGTAGCGGGACCTACAATGAGCGGTTCTTC
j_gene: TRBJ1-5; abundance: many; d_gene: NA; v_gene: TRBV7-2; CDR3aa: CASTPSRNQPQHF; CDR3nt: TGTGCCAGCACCCCTTCGCGGAATCAGCCCCAGCATTTT
j_gene: TRBJ2-1; abundance: NA; d_gene: TRBD1; v_gene: TRBV5-1; CDR3aa: CASSSGTGLNEQFF; CDR3nt: TGCGCCAGCAGCTCCGGGACAGGGTTGAATGAGCAGTTCTTC
j_gene: TRBJ2-2; abundance: NA; d_gene: NA; v_gene: TRBV9; CDR3aa: CASSVSGTTNTGGLFF; CDR3nt: TGTGCCAGCAGCGTCTCTGGGACAACGAACACCGGGGGGCTGTTTTTT
j_gene: TRBJ1-3; abundance: many; d_gene: NA; v_gene: TRBV6-5; CDR3aa: CASRRVGGNTIYF; CDR3nt: TGTGCCAGCAGACGAGTCGGGGGAAACACCATATATTTT
j_gene: TRBJ2-1; abundance: many; d_gene: NA; v_gene: TRBV7-2; CDR3aa: CASSSRAHLYNEQFF; CDR3nt: TGTGCCAGCAGCTCTCGGGCTCACCTCTACAATGAGCAGTTCTTC
j_gene: TRBJ2-1; abundance: many; d_gene: TRBD1; v_gene: TRBV6-5; CDR3aa: CASRPGTGVNNEQFF; CDR3nt: TGTGCCAGCAGGCCCGGGACAGGGGTCAACAATGAGCAGTTCTTC
j_gene: TRBJ1-2; abundance: many; d_gene: NA; v_gene: TRBV20-1; CDR3aa: CSARLHYGYTF; CDR3nt: TGCAGTGCTAGACTCCACTATGGCTACACCTTC
j_gene: TRBJ2-5; abundance: NA; d_gene: TRBD2; v_gene: TRBV7-9; CDR3aa: CASSLRLAGGPETQYF; CDR3nt: TGTGCCAGCAGCTTAAGGCTAGCGGGGGGGCCAGAGACCCAGTACTTC